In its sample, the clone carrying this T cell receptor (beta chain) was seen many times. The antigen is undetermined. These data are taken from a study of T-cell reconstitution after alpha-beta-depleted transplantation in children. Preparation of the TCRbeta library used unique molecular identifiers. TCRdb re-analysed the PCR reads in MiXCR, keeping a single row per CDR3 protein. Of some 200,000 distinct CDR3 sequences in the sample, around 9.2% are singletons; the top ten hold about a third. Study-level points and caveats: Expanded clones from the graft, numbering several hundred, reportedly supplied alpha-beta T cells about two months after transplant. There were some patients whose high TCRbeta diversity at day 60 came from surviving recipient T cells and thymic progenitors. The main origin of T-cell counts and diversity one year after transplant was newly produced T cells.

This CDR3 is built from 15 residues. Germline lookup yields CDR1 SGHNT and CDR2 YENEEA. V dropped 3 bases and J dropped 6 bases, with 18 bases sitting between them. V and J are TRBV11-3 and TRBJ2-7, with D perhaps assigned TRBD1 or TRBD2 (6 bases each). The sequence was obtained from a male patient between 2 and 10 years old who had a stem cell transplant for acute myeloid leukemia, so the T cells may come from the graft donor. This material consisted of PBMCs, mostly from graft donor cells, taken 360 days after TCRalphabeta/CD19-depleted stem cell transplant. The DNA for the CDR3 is TGTGCCAGCAGCTTGGGCGCGGGACAACATCTCGAGCAGTACTTC. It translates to CASSLGAGQHLEQYF.